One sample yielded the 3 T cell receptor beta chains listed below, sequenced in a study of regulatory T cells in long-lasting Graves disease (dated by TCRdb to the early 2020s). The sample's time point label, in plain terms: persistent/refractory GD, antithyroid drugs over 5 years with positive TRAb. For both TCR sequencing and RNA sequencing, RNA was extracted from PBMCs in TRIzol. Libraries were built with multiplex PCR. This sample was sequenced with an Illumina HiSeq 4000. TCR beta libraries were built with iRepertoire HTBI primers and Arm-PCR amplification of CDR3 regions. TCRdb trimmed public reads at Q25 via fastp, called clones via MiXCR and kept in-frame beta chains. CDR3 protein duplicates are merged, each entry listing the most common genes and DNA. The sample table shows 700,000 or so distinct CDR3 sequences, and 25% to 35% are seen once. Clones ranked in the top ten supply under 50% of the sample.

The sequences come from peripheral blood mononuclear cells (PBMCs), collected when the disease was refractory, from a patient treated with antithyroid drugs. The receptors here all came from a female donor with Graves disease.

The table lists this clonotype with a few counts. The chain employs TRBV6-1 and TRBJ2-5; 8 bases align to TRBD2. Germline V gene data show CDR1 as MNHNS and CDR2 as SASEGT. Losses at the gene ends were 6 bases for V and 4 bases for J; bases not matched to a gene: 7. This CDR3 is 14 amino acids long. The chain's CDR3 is CASRRGLVGETQYF. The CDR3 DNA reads TGTGCCAGCAGGAGGGGACTAGTAGGAGAGACCCAGTACTTC.

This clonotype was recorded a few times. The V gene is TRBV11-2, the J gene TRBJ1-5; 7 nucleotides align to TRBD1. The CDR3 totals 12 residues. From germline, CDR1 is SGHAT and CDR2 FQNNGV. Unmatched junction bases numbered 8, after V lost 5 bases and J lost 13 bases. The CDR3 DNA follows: TGTGCCAGCAGCACCGACAGGGATCCTCAGCATTTT. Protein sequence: CASSTDRDPQHF.

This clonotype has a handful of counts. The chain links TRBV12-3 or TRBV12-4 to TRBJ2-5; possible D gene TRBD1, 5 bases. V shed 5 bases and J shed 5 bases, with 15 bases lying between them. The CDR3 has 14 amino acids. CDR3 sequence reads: CASSPDRRGETQYF. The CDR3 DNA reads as TGTGCCAGCAGTCCAGACAGACGTGGGGAGACCCAGTACTTC.